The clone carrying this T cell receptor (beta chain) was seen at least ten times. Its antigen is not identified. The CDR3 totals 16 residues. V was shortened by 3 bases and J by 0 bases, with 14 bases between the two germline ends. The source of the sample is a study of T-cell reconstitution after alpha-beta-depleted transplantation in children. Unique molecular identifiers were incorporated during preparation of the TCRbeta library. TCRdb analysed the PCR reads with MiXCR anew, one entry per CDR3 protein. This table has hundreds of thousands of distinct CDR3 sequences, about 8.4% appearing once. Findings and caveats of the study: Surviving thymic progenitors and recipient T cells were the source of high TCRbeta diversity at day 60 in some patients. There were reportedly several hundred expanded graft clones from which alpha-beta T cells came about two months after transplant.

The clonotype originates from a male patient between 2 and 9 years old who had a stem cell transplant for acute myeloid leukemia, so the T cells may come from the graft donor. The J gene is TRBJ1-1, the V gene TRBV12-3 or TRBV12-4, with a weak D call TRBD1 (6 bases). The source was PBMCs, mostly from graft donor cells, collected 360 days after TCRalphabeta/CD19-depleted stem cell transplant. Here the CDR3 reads CASSLGTWAMNTEAFF. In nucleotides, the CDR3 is TGTGCCAGCAGTTTGGGGACATGGGCCATGAACACTGAAGCTTTCTTT.